This TCR beta chain was profiled in a study of blood T cell repertoires in COVID-19 (dated by TCRdb to about 2020). With regard to the full study: Samples covering the acute and convalescent phases of COVID-19 were provided by collaborators in the United States, Italy and Spain. The material from the prospective study consisted of cDNA or gDNA derived from T cells, B-cell-depleted T cells, or PBMCs. Subjects who had been exposed to COVID-19, were actively infected with it, or had recovered from it provided the deeply sampled blood TCRbeta repertoires that made up the dataset. The repertoires were made available in a free public database intended to serve as a resource for research on the immune response to SARS-CoV-2. The samples were drawn from the first 160 participants of the ongoing ImmuneRACE study and from roughly 1,300 subjects provided by 6 global collaborators. The sample metadata nearly always contained a de-identified subject ID, COVID-19 status, age in years and sex. Where HLA class I and class II types were available, the types were taken from metadata supplied by the sample provider, not from assay-based typing.

Here is what the overall study found, with its caveats: The quantity of clinical and demographic metadata differed by source and by participant and was supplied without curation.

TCRbeta CDR3 regions were amplified from genomic DNA using the immunoSEQ Assay, a bias-controlled multiplex PCR. The paper's data handling went like this. The number of nucleated cells in each sample was estimated by amplification of reference gene primers within the assay. To quantify the absolute abundance of each unique TCRbeta CDR3 rearrangement, sequence reads were collapsed and filtered. Productive Simpson clonality was computed per sample as the square root of Simpson's diversity index over productive rearrangements. This immuneACCESS table, as held by TCRdb, lists in-frame sequences with V and J called but not all clones. Of the missing ones, under half trace to an unresolved V gene in checked studies; the others have no known cause. V and J calls plus clone size are reproduced from that table; the DNA served to infer D and trimming. Within this sample are 150,000 to 200,000 clones, with about 83% of them counted one time only. Of the sample, roughly 3.9% falls within the top ten clones.

Comments on this clone: Its antigen remains unidentified. Base-call qualities are not available, and no considerably larger clone is one nucleotide away.

Each collaborating institution followed its own protocols to collect whole blood in K2EDTA tubes. Collaborator samples were shipped for TCRbeta analysis as frozen whole blood, isolated PBMCs, or DNA extracted from either sample type. Relative to germline, V is 1 base shorter and J is 7 bases shorter, with 7 bases between their ends. The CDR3 starts with the cysteine, ends with the phenylalanine, and has 12 residues. Only the CDR3 region is kept as DNA, spanning 36 bases read in frame from base 1. CDR1 LGHNA and CDR2 YNFKEQ are derived from the germline V gene. The sequence was collected from a young man with active or convalescent COVID-19. Sample: peripheral blood. Rearrangement joined TRBV4-2 to TRBJ1-1, with no reliable assignment of the D segment. The bases are TGTGCCAGCAGCCAAGGTCAGTTTGAAGCTTTCTTT. This gives the protein CASSQGQFEAFF.